This T cell receptor (beta chain) was captured by sequencing in a study of molecular identifiers for immune sequencing clone quantification. Preparation methods for the bulk TCR libraries were those previously described, with listed TCR primers. TCRdb processed the PCR reads anew with MiXCR; each CDR3 protein has one entry. The table records around 40,000 distinct CDR3 sequences, about 18% of them present only once. Note on this clonotype: This may be a read error: a much more frequent sequence differs by one nucleotide.

The sequence came from a human donor in good health. Some libraries in this study had Jurkat cell RNA spiked in. The sequencing sample was made of naive CD8+ T cells from blood, with Jurkat cell RNA spiked in. This sample's subset: FACS-sorted CD8+CD4-CCR7+CD45RA+ naive T cells.

The CDR3 DNA follows: TGTGCCAGCAGTTCAGAACCGGGACAGGGGGATCAGCCCCAGCATTTT. Encoded protein: CASSSEPGQGDQPQHF. This chain joins TRBV12-3 or TRBV12-4 and TRBJ1-5; TRBD1 matches at 11 bases. This CDR3 is built from 16 residues. J gave up 5 bases and V 4 bases, and 7 bases lay outside the gene matches.